These 3 T cell receptor beta chains share one sample of origin, sequenced in a study of blood T cell repertoires in COVID-19 (dated by TCRdb to 2020 to 2021). The library was built by means of the immunoSEQ multiplex PCR assay. TCRdb carries this immuneACCESS record with in-frame sequences only. Its versions omit some clonotypes, under half of them owing to an unresolved V gene in the studies checked, with the rest unexplained. The sample has 300,000 to 400,000 clones on record, more than 75% of them singletons. More than 0.95% of the sample comes from the top ten. The sample consisted of PBMCs or T cells enriched from blood (not recorded which). The receptors originated from a woman aged 18-29 years who had recovered from COVID-19.

J is TRBJ1-6 and V is TRBV27; 10 bases match TRBD1. The CDR3 runs to 13 residues. Germline-derived CDR1 and CDR2 are MNHEY and SMNVEV (reference sequence). V gave up 5 bases and J gave up 10 bases; unmatched junction bases: 2. The CDR3 loop is CASSDRGRSPLHF. The CDR3 DNA sequence: TGTGCCAGCAGTGACAGGGGGCGGTCACCCCTCCACTTT.

The chain links TRBV6-1 to TRBJ2-7, with a tentative D call TRBD1 (6 bases). This CDR3 region has 15 residues. Germline V gene data show CDR1 as MNHNS and CDR2 as SASEGT. With 0 bases removed from V and 2 bases from J, the gap between germline ends came to 11 bases. CDR3 sequence reads: CASSEAQGPTYEQYF. The CDR3 DNA is TGTGCCAGCAGTGAAGCACAGGGTCCAACCTACGAGCAGTACTTC.

The chain joins TRBV5-6 to TRBJ2-1; D gene uncertain. V dropped 2 bases and J dropped 0 bases, with 9 bases sitting between them. Germline V CDR1 and CDR2: SGHDT, YYEEEE. The CDR3 contains 15 residues. The CDR3 reads CASSFRLSSYNEQFF. CDR3 DNA sequence: TGTGCCAGCAGCTTCCGCCTCAGCTCCTACAATGAGCAGTTCTTC.